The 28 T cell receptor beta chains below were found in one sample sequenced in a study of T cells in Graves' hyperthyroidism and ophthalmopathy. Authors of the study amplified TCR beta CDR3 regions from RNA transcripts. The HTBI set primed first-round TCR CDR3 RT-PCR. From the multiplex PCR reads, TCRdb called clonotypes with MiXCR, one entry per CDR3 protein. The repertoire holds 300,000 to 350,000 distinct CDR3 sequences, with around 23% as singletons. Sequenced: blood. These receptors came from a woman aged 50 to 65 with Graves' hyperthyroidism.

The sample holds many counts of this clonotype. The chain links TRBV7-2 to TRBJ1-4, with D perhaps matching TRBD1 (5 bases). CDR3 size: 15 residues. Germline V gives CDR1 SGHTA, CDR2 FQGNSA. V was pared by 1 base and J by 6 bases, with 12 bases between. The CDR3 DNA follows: TGTGCCAGCAGCTTAGTCGGGGGGGGGTATGAAAAACTGTTTTTT. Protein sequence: CASSLVGGGYEKLFF.

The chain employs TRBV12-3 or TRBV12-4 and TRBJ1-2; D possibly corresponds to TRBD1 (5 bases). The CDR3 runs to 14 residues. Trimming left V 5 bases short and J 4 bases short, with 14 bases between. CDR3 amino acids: CASSGGPGIYGYTF. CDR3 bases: TGTGCCAGCAGTGGGGGACCGGGGATCTATGGCTACACCTTC.

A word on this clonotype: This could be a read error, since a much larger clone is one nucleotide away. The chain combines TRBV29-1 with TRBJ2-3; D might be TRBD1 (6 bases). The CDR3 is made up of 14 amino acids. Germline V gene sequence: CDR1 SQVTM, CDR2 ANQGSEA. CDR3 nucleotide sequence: TGCAGCGTTGAACAGGGGCTCCGCACAGATACGCAGTGTTTT. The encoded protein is CSVEQGLRTDTQCF.

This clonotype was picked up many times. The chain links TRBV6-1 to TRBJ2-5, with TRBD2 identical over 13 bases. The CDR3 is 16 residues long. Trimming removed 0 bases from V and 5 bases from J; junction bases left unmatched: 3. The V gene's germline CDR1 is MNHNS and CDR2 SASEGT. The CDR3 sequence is CASSEALAGGRETQYF. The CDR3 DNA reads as TGTGCCAGCAGTGAAGCACTAGCGGGGGGGCGGGAGACCCAGTACTTC.

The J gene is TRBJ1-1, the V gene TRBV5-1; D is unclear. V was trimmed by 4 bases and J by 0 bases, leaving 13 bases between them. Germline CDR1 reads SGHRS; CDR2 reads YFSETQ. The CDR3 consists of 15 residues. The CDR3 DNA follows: TGCGCCAGCAGCCCCGTGGGCAGTATGAACACTGAAGCTTTCTTT. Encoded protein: CASSPVGSMNTEAFF.

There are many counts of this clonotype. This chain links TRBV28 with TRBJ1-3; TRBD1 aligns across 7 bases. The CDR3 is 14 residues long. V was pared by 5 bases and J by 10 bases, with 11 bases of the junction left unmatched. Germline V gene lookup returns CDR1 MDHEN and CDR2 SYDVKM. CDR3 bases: TGTGCCAGCAGTCGGGACAGCCGGAAAGGTACCATATATTTT. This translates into CASSRDSRKGTIYF. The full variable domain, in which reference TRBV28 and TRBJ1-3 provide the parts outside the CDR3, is DVKVTQSSRYLVKRTGEKVFLECVQDMDHENMFWYRQDPGLGLRLIYFSYDVKMKEKGDIPEGYSVSREKKERFSLILESASTNQTSMYLCASSRDSRKGTIYFGEGSWLTVV.

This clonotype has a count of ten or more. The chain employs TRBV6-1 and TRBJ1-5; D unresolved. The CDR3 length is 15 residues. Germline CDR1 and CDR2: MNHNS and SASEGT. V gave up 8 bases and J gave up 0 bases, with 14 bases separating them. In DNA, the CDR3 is TGTGCCAGCGGACGCCCCGGGCTTAGCAATCAGCCCCAGCATTTT. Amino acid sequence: CASGRPGLSNQPQHF.

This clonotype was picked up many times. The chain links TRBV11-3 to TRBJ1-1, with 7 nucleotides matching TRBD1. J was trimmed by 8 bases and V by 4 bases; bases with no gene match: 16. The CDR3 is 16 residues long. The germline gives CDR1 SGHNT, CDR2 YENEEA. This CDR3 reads CASSSGTAVGGSEAFF. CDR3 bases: TGTGCCAGCAGCTCCGGGACAGCAGTAGGTGGGTCCGAAGCTTTCTTT. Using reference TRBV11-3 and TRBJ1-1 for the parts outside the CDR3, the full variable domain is EAGVVQSPRYKIIEKKQPVAFWCNPISGHNTLYWYLQNLGQGPELLIRYENEEAVDDSQLPKDRFSAERLKGVDSTLKIQPAELGDSAVYLCASSSGTAVGGSEAFFGQGTRLTVV.

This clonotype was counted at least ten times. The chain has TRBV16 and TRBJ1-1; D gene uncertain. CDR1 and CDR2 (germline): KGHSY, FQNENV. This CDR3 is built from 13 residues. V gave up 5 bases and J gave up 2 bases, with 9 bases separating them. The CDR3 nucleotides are TGTGCCAGCAGCTTACCGATAAACACTGAAGCTTTCTTT. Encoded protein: CASSLPINTEAFF.

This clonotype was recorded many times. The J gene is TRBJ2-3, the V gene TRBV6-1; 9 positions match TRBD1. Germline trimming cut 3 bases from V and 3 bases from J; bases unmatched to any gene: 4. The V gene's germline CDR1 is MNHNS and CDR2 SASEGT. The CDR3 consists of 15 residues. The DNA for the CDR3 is TGTGCCAGCAGTGACCGTGGACAGGGGACAGATACGCAGTATTTT. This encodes CASSDRGQGTDTQYF.

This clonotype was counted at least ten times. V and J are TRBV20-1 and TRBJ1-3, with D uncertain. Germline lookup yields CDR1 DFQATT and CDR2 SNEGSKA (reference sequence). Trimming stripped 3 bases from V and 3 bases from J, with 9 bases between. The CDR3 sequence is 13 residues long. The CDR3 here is CSASLSGGNTIYF. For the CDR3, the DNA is TGCAGTGCTAGTTTGAGTGGTGGAAACACCATATATTTT.

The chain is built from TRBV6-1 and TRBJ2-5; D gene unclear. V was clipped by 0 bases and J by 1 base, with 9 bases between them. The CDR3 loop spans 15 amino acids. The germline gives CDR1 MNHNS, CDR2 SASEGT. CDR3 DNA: TGTGCCAGCAGTGAAGCCCGGGCACTCCAAGAGACCCAGTACTTC. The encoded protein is CASSEARALQETQYF.

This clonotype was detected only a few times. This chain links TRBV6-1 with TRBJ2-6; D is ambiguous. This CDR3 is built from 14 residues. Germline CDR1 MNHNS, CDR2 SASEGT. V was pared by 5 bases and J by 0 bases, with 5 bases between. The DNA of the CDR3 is TGTGCCAGCAGTACCTCCTCTGGGGCCAACGTCCTGACTTTC. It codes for CASSTSSGANVLTF.

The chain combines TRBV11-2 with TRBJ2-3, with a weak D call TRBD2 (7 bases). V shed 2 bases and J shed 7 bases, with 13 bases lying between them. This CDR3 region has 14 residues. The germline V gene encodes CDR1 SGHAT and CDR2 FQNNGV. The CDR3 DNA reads TGTGCCAGCAGCTTATTGGGGGGGCCTCATACGCAGTATTTT. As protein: CASSLLGGPHTQYF.

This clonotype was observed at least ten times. In DNA form, the CDR3 reads TGTGCCAGCAGTTACCCCACCATGAGACTGAACACTGAAGCTTTCTTT. It yields the protein CASSYPTMRLNTEAFF. This chain links TRBV6-8 with TRBJ1-1, with D unclear. Germline-derived CDR1 and CDR2 are MNHGY and SAAAGT. Between the trimmed V and J ends, which lost 2 bases and 0 bases, there was a span of 13 bases. The CDR3 covers 16 residues.

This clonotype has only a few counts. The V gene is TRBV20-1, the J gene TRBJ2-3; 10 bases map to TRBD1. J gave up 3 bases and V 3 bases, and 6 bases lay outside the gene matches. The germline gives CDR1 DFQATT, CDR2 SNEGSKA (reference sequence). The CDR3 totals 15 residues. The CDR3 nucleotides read TGCAGTGCTAGCTCTAGGACAGGGGGAACAGATACGCAGTATTTT. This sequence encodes CSASSRTGGTDTQYF.

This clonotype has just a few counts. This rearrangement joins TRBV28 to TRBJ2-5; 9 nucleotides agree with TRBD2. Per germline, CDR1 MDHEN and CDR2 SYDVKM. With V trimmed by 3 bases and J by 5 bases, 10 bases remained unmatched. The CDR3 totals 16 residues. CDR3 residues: CASSFGASGERETQYF. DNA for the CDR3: TGTGCCAGCAGTTTTGGCGCTAGCGGGGAGCGGGAGACCCAGTACTTC. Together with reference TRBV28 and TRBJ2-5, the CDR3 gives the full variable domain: DVKVTQSSRYLVKRTGEKVFLECVQDMDHENMFWYRQDPGLGLRLIYFSYDVKMKEKGDIPEGYSVSREKKERFSLILESASTNQTSMYLCASSFGASGERETQYFGPGTRLLVL.

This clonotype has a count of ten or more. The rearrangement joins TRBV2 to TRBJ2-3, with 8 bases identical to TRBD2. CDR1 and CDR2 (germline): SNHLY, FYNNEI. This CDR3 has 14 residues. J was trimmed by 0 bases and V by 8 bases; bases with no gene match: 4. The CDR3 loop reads CASSSGSSTDTQYF. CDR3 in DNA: TGTGCCAGCTCGAGCGGGAGCAGCACAGATACGCAGTATTTT.

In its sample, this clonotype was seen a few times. Here the CDR3 reads CSASPQGLAGEETQYF. The DNA of the CDR3 is TGCAGTGCTTCTCCCCAGGGACTAGCGGGAGAGGAGACCCAGTACTTC. The J gene is TRBJ2-5, the V gene TRBV20-1; 14 bases align to TRBD2. CDR1 and CDR2 (germline): DFQATT, SNEGSKA (reference sequence). V lost 5 bases, J lost 5 bases, and 10 bases stayed unmatched. The CDR3 length is 16 residues.

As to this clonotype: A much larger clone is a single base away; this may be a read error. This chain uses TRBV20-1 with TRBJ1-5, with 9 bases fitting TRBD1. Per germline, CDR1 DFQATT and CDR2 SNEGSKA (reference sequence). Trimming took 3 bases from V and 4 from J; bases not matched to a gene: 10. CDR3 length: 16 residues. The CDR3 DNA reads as TGCAGTGCTAGTAAGGGGGACAGGGCGGGGAATCAGCCCCAGCATTTT. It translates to CSASKGDRAGNQPQHF.

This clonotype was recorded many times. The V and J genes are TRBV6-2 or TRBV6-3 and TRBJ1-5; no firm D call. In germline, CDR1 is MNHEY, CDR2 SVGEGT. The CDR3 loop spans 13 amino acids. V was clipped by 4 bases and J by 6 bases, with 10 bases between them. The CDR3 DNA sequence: TGTGCCAGCAGTTTTGGGGTCAGTCAGCCCCAGCATTTT. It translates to CASSFGVSQPQHF.

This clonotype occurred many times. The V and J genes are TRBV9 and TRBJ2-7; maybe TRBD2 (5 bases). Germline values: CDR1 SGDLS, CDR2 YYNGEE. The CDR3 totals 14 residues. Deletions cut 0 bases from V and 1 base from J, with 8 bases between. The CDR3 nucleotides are TGTGCCAGCAGCGTAGTCGGGAATTCCTACGAGCAGTACTTC. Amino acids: CASSVVGNSYEQYF.

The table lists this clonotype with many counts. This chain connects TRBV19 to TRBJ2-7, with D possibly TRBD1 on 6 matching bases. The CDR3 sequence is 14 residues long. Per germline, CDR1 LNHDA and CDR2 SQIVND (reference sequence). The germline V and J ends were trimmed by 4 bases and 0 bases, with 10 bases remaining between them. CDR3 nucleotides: TGTGCCAGTAGTAGTGGGGGCGCCTCCTACGAGCAGTACTTC. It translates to CASSSGGASYEQYF. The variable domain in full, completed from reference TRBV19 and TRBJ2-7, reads DGGITQSPKYLFRKEGQNVTLSCEQNLNHDAMYWYRQDPGQGLRLIYYSQIVNDFQKGDIAEGYSVSREKKESFPLTVTSAQKNPTAFYLCASSSGGASYEQYFGPGTRLTVT.

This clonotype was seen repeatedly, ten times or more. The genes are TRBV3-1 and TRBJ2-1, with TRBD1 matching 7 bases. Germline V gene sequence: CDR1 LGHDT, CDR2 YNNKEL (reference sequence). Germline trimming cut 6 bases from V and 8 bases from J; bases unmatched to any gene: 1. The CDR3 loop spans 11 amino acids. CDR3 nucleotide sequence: TGTGCCAGCAGACAGGGGTATGAGCAGTTCTTC. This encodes CASRQGYEQFF.

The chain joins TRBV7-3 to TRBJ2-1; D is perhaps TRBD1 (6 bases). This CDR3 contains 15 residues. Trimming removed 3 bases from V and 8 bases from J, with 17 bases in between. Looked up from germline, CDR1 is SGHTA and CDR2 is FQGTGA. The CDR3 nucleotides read TGTGCCAGCAGCTTCCTGGCAGGGGCGGTAGATGAGCAGTTCTTC. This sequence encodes CASSFLAGAVDEQFF.

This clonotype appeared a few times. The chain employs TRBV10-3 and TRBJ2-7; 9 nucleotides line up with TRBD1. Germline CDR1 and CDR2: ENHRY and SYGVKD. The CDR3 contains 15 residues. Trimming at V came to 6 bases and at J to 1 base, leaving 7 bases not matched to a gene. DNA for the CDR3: TGTGCCATCAGGGCGGGACAGGGACTTTCCTACGAGCAGTACTTC. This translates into CAIRAGQGLSYEQYF.

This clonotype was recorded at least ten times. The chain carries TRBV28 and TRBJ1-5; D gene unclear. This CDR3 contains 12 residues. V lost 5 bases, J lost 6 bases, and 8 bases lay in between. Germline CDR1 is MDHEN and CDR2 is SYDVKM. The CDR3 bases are TGTGCCAGCAGTCCACCATTTCAGCCCCAGCATTTT. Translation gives CASSPPFQPQHF.

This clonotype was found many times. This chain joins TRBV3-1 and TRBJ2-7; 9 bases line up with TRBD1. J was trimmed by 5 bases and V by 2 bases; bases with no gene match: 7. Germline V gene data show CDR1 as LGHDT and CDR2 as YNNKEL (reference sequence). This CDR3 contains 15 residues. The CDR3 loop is CASSQNRDRVNEQYF. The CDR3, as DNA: TGTGCCAGCAGCCAAAACCGGGACAGGGTTAACGAGCAGTACTTC.